The sequence of this T cell receptor beta chain was determined in a study of T-cell reconstitution after alpha-beta-depleted transplantation in children. Unique molecular identifiers were incorporated into the prepared TCRbeta library. TCRdb used MiXCR to reprocess the PCR reads, holding one entry per CDR3 protein. The sample has 240,000 or so distinct CDR3 sequences; more than 10% are singletons. Trimming at V came to 3 bases and at J to 1 base, leaving 1 base not matched to a gene. The CDR3 is 14 amino acids. This clonotype was counted many times. The clonotype originates from a human donor who donated a stem cell graft to a child with acute lymphoblastic leukemia. The chain has TRBV12-3 or TRBV12-4 and TRBJ1-1; 8 bases match TRBD1. The sample consisted of PBMCs from the stem cell graft donor, taken from the stem cell graft. The CDR3 region is CASSFGQGNTEAFF. The DNA of the CDR3 is TGTGCCAGCAGTTTCGGACAGGGGAACACTGAAGCTTTCTTT.